This T cell receptor (beta chain) was retrieved from a study of early T cells in non-severe SARS-CoV-2 infection. This clonotype has more than one count but fewer than ten. TCRdb used MiXCR to reprocess the 5' RACE reads, holding one entry per CDR3 protein. The sample yields around 40,000 distinct CDR3 sequences, about 11% seen once. The CDR3 is 15 amino acids. V lost 1 base to trimming and J lost 6 bases, with 13 bases between them. Germline CDR1 and CDR2: SGHNT and YENEEA. The V and J genes are TRBV11-3 and TRBJ2-4; D may be TRBD1 or TRBD2 (5 bases each). The origin of this receptor is an adult who was a healthcare worker with PCR-confirmed SARS-CoV-2 infection or an uninfected control (not recorded which). Sequences were obtained from whole blood. The CDR3: CASSLGGTMANIQYF. CDR3 DNA: TGTGCCAGCAGCTTAGGGGGGACCATGGCAAACATTCAGTACTTC.